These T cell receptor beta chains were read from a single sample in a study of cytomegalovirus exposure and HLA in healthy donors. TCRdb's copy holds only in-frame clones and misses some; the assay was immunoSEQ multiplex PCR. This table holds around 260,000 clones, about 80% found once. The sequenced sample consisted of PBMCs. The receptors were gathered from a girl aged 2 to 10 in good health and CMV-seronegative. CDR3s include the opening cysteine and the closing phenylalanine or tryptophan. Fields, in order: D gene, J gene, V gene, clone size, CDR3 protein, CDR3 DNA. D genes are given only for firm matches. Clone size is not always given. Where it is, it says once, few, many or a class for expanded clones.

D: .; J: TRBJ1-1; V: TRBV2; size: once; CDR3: CASSVWTAEAEAFF; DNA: TGTGCCAGCAGTGTCTGGACTGCGGAGGCTGAAGCTTTCTTT
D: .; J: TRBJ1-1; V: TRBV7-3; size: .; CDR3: CASSQAGTAEAFF; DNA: TGTGCCAGCAGCCAAGCGGGGACGGCTGAAGCTTTCTTT
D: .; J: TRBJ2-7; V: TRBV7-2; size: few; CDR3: CASSIPLGGVGEQYF; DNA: TGTGCCAGCAGCATCCCGCTAGGGGGGGTCGGGGAGCAGTACTTC
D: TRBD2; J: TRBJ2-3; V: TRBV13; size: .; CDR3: CASSLGAGVGSTDTQYF; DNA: TGTGCCAGCAGCTTAGGAGCGGGAGTAGGATCCACAGATACGCAGTATTTT
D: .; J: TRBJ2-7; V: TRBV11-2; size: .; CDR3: CASSDRRGGLARYEQYF; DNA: TGTGCCAGCAGCGACAGACGGGGCGGGCTAGCGAGGTACGAGCAGTACTTC
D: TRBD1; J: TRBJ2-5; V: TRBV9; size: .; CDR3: CASGDPKGQRQETQYF; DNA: TGTGCCAGCGGTGACCCCAAGGGACAGCGGCAAGAGACCCAGTACTTC
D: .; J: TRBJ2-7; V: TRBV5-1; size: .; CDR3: CASSLVGDGTSYEQYF; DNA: TGCGCCAGCAGCTTGGTGGGGGACGGGACAAGCTACGAACAGTACTTC
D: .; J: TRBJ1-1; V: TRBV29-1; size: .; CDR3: CSVVGTRLRNTEAFF; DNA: TGCAGCGTTGTCGGCACCCGACTGAGGAACACTGAAGCTTTCTTT
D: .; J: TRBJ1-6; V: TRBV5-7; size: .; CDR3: CASRGPGAGDSPLHF; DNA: TGTGCCAGCAGGGGGCCCGGGGCGGGGGATTCACCCCTCCACTTT
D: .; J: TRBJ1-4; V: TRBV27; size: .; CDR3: CASRTRGGGPATNEKLFF; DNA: TGTGCCAGCAGAACTCGGGGCGGGGGACCGGCAACTAATGAAAAACTGTTTTTT
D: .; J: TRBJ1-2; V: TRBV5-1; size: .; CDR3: CASSLVSGESYTF; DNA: TGCGCCAGCAGCTTGGTTTCGGGAGAGAGCTACACCTTC
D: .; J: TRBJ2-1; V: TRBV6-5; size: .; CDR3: CASTLAGSSYNEQFF; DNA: TGTGCCAGCACCCTGGCGGGGAGCTCCTACAATGAGCAGTTCTTC
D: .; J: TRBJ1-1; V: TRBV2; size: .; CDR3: CASSDLRWRRRNTEAFF; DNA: TGTGCCAGCAGTGATTTAAGGTGGAGGCGGAGGAACACTGAAGCTTTCTTT
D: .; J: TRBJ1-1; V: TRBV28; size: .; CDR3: CASSFRVTTEAFF; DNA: TGTGCCAGCAGTTTCAGGGTTACCACTGAAGCTTTCTTT
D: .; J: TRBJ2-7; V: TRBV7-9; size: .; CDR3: CSSNPPGNSYEQYF; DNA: TGTTCCAGCAACCCCCCGGGGAACTCCTACGAGCAGTACTTC